This TCR beta chain comes out of a study of CD8 T cells in ankylosing spondylitis (TCRdb year 2017). Looking at the study overall: The study profiled T cell receptor beta repertoires in healthy donors and ankylosing spondylitis patients to find disease-linked TCR variants. The full study cohort was made up of about 25 ankylosing spondylitis patients and 95 to 130 healthy donors. Peripheral blood was sampled, and synovial fluid was also collected from ankylosing spondylitis patients. General study outcomes and caveats: The disease-linked clones had a CD8+ phenotype and were found at relatively low frequencies in peripheral blood. The disease-linked clones were reported to be significantly enriched in matched synovial fluid samples from ankylosing spondylitis patients. Some motif variants were previously reported in synovial fluid and blood of reactive arthritis patients, suggesting common disease-initiation mechanisms. A TCR beta motif of several highly homologous amino acid variants appeared characteristic of blood from ankylosing spondylitis patients.

The instrument given in TCRdb is Illumina HiSeq 2500. Quantitative 5'-RACE with molecular barcodes was used to prepare TCR beta libraries. The authors processed their data as follows. A new computational method, built on a probabilistic model of VDJ rearrangement, was used to identify disease-linked TCR variants. In-frame beta chains were kept once TCRdb had trimmed the public reads at Q25 with fastp and called clones with MiXCR. CDR3 protein sequences are deduplicated, and each keeps its most common genes and DNA. It is TCRdb's table, rather than the study itself, that gives the V and J calls and clone size. The sample has under 300,000 distinct CDR3 sequences on record, roughly 10% of them singletons. 6% to 8.5% of the sample rests with the top ten. V is clipped by 3 bases and J by 6 bases, and the sequence between their germline boundaries is 12 bases long. The CDR3 sequence holds 14 residues, the cysteine and phenylalanine included. Just CDR3 DNA is preserved here, 42 bases in frame from base 1.

This clonotype has at least ten counts. Its recognized antigen is unknown. Base qualities are not at hand, and no much larger clone is one base apart. The chain employs TRBV12-3 or TRBV12-4 and TRBJ2-1, and the D gene may be TRBD2, 6 bases matching. The material sequenced was blood, either unsorted or a sorted T cell fraction (not recorded which). The TCR comes from a male donor with ankylosing spondylitis or in good health (not recorded which). CDR3 sequence: CASSFGTGVNEQFF. The DNA sequence is TGTGCCAGCAGTTTTGGTACGGGGGTCAATGAGCAGTTCTTC.